A selection of T cell receptor beta chains follows, all from one sample in a study of CD8 T cells in ankylosing spondylitis. One entry per CDR3 protein, called by TCRdb with MiXCR from the 5' RACE reads. Of 100,000 to 150,000 distinct CDR3 sequences in the sample, 17% were seen once. Source material: blood, either unsorted or a sorted T cell fraction (not recorded which). These TCRs come from a male donor with ankylosing spondylitis. Each CDR3 is given without its conserved first and last residue.

V,J,CDR3
TRBV9,TRBJ2-1,ASSVWGDEQF
TRBV11-2,TRBJ2-1,ASSLVGSSSYSSYNEQF
TRBV2,TRBJ2-7,ASSHPVESSYEQY
TRBV4-1,TRBJ2-1,ASSQAGRGDEQF
TRBV29-1,TRBJ2-1,SVAWELVTSGTYNEQF
TRBV6-2/TRBV6-3,TRBJ2-1,ASSKGGDYPNEQF
TRBV20-1,TRBJ2-4,SAIEYRNIQY
TRBV7-9,TRBJ2-2,ASSLDGTGGTGELF
TRBV6-5,TRBJ2-5,ASSYSPDSMSETQY
TRBV25-1,TRBJ2-7,ASSDVSGRQYEQY
TRBV7-2,TRBJ1-2,ASSSRVLDRGIGYT
TRBV20-1,TRBJ2-3,SARDRLAESTDTQY
TRBV20-1,TRBJ2-3,SARDGLGDRGSTDTQY
TRBV12-3/TRBV12-4,TRBJ2-7,ASSSRASPYEQY
TRBV7-9,TRBJ2-7,ASSDPGAGTSIYEQY
TRBV12-3/TRBV12-4,TRBJ2-3,ASRRTGEGDTQY
TRBV6-1,TRBJ2-1,ASIPATGYNEQF
TRBV7-3,TRBJ2-1,ASQPQGYNEQF
TRBV29-1,TRBJ2-7,SVPGDRSYEQY
TRBV10-3,TRBJ2-1,AIRGGDYNEQF
TRBV27,TRBJ1-1,ASSPRGLDTEAF
TRBV27,TRBJ1-5,ASGPGTPNQPQH
TRBV5-6,TRBJ1-6,ASSLASTPLH
TRBV2,TRBJ2-3,ARYGTTTSTDTQY
TRBV28,TRBJ2-3,ASSLSSSTDTQY
TRBV28,TRBJ1-5,ASSPRQVKNQPQH
TRBV27,TRBJ1-1,ASRPLGSPEAF
TRBV3-1,TRBJ1-2,ASSHPRGRGLDYGYT
TRBV12-5,TRBJ2-2,ASGFKREATTYTGELF
TRBV6-2/TRBV6-3,TRBJ2-1,ASSYGPPGPYNEQF
TRBV20-1,TRBJ2-4,SAREGVIPKNIQY
TRBV27,TRBJ2-1,ASRRTVSSYNEQF
TRBV5-6,TRBJ2-5,ASSFPGQGKETQY
TRBV27,TRBJ2-1,ASSPYPSYNEQF
TRBV20-1,TRBJ2-7,SARDGTSGLDEQY
TRBV4-1,TRBJ2-2,ASSQDRAQREREGPRTGELF
TRBV20-1,TRBJ1-5,SAIRQGVGNQPQH
TRBV25-1,TRBJ2-7,ASSESSGEQY
TRBV5-1,TRBJ2-1,ASSLVGGSAYNEQF
TRBV2,TRBJ2-2,ASSPPTIGISGELF